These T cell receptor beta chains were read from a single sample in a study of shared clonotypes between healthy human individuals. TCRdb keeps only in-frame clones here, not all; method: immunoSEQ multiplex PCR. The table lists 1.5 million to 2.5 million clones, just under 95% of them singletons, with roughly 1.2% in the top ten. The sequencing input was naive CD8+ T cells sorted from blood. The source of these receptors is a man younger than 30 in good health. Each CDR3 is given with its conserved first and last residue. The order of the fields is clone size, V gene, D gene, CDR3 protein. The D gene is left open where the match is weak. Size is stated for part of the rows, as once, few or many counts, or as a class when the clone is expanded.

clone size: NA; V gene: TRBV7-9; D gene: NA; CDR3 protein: CASSSPRTGTEAFF
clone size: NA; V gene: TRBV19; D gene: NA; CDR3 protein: CASYRNTEAFF
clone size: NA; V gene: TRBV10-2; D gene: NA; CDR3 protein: CASSEGSEQFF
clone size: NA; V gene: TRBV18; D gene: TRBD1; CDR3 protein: CANSPARGLSYEQYF
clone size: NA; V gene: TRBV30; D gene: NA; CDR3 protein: CAWSTANEQFF
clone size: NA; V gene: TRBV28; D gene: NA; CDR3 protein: CASSFGLEAFF
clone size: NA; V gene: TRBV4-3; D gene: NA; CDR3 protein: CASSLRENTGELFF
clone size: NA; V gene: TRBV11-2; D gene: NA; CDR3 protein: CASRQEGWALGHEQYF
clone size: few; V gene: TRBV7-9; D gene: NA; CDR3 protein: CASSWSNQPQHF
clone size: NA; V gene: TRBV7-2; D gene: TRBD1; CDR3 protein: CASSLAGQGKIYFYEQYF
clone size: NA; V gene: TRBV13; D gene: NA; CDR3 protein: CASSKDSSSLLREQYF
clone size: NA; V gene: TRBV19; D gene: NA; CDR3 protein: CASSPRDPYEQYF
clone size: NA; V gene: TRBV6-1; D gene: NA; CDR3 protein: CASSGPRNEKLFF
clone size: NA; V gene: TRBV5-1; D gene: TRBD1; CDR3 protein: CASSRRDSMNTEAFF
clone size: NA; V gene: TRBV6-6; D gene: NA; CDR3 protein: CASSHRFVGEIYEQYF
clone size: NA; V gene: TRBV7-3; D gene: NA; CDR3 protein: CASSSIQETQYF
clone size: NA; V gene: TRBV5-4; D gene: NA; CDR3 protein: CASSPTRGNTEAFF
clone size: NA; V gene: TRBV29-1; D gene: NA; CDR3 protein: CSVVGGYNEQFF
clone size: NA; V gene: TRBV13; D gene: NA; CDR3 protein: CASSPMGSSYEQYF
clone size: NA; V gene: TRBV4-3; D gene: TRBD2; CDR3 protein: CASSQETSGVSSYEQYF
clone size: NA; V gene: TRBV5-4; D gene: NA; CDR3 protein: CASGRGYTEAFF
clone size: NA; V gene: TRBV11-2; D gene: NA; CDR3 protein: CASSLDSGGLVGYTF
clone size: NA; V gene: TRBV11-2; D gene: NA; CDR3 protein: CASSFGLSYEQYF
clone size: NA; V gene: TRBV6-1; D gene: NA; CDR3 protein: CASSELTITTNEKLFF
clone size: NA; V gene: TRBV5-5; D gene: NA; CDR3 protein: CASTWDTTYEQYF
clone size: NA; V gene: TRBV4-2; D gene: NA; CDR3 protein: CASSPHPGIGETQYF
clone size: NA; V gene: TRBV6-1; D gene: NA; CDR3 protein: CASRQFSNQPQHF
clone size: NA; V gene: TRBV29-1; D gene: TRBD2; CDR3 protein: CSVYETSGQETQYF
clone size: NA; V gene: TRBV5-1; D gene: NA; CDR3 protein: CASSLRGPSYNEQFF
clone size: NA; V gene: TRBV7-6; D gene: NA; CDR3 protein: CASSLWVGDTTGELFF
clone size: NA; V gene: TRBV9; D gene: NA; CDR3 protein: CASSGGAGPLNYGYTF
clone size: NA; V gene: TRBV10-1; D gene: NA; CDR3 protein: CASSEGGGWTYEQYF
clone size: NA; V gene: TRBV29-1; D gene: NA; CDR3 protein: CSVEGQAEAFF
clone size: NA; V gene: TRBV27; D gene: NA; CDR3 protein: CASRNLGGPYEQYF
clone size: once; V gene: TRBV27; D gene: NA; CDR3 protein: CASSLTPGARDTGELFF
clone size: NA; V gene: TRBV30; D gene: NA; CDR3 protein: CAWSVGGVPFTQYF
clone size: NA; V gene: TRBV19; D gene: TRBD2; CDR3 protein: CASSAAGAVYEQYF
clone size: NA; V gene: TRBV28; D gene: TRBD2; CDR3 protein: CASSAAGGPETQYF
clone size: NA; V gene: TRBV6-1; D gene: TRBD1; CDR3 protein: CASSEFRTGLNEKLFF
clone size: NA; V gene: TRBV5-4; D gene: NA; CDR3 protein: CASSPPGAPEAFF
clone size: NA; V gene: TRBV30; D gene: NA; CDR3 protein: CAWSVSGYEQYF
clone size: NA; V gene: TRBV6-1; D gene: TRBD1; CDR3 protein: CASSALGQGLYNEQFF
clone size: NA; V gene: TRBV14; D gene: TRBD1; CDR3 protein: CASSQGWDRALGGRGYTF
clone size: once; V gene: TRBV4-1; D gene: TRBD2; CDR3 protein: CASSQSPTLSGSEQYF
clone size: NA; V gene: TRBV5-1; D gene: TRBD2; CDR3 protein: CASSLVPGGPYNEQFF
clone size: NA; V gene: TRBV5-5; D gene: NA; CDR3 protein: CASSWQTAAYEQYF
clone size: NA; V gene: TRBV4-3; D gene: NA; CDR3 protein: CASSPGVAETYNEQFF
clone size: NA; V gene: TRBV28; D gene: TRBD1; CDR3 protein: CASRRGGGETQYF